The present entry profiles one TCR beta chain with its context. This entry comes from a study of blood T cell repertoires in COVID-19. As for the study in general: From T cells, B-cell-depleted T cells, or PBMCs came the material, which was cDNA or gDNA.

Original data processing: Nucleated cell counts were estimated from reference gene primer amplification. Data came from immunoSEQ multiplex PCR; TCRdb stores just in-frame clones and leaves some out. That table supplies the V and J calls and clone size; D and trimming were determined from the DNA. The table has under 300,000 clones, 70% to 90% seen once; the top ten hold approximately 2.5%. This CDR3 spans 21 amino acids. Participant-reported clinical history was the basis for cohort assignment. This chain uses TRBV21-1 with TRBJ1-6. TRBV21-1 is a listed pseudogene. The specimen sequenced was PBMCs or T cells enriched from blood (not recorded which). This TCR derives from a woman in her 40s with acute COVID-19. The DNA for the CDR3 is TGTGCCAGCAGCAGCCGGGAAGGAGAGTTTTTCCCCAATGAAAATAATTCACCCCTCCACTTT. Translating it yields CASSSREGEFFPNENNSPLHF.